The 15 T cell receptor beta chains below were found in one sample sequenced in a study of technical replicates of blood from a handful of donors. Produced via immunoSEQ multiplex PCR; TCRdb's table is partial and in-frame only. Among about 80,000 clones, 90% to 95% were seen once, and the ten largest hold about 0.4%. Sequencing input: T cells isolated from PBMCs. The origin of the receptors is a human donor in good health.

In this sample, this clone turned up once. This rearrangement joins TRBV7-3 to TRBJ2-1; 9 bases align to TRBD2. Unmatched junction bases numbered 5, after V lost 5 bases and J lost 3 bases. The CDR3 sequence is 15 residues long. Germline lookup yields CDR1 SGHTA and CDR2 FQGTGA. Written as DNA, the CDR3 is TGTGCCAGCAGCAGTTCTAGCGGGAACTACAATGAGCAGTTCTTC. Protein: CASSSSSGNYNEQFF.

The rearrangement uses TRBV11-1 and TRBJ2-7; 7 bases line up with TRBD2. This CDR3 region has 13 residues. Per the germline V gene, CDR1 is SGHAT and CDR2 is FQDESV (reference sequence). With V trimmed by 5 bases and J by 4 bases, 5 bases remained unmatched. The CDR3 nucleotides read TGTGCCAGCAGCCCGGGAGGAACTTACGAGCAGTACTTC. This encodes CASSPGGTYEQYF. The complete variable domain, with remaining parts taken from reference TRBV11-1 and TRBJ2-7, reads EAEVAQSPRYKITEKSQAVAFWCDPISGHATLYWYRQILGQGPELLVQFQDESVVDDSQLPKDRFSAERLKGVDSTLKIQPAELGDSAMYLCASSPGGTYEQYFGPGTRLTVT.

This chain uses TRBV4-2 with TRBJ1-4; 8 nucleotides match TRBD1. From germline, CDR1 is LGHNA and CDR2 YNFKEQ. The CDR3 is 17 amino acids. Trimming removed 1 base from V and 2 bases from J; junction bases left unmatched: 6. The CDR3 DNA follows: TGTGCCAGCAGCCAAGGGACAGGGTTGACGACTAATGAAAAACTGTTTTTT. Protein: CASSQGTGLTTNEKLFF.

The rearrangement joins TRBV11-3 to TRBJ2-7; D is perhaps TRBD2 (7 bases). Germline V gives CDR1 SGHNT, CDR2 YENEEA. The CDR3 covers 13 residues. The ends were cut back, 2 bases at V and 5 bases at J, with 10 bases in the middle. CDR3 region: CASSLRGRDEQYF. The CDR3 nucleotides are TGTGCCAGCAGCTTAAGGGGGAGGGACGAGCAGTACTTC.

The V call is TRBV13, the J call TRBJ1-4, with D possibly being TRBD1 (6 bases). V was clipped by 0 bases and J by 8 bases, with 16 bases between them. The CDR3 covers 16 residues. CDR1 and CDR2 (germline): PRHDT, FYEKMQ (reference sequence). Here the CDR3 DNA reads TGTGCCAGCAGCTTAGGCCTTGAGGGGGAGGGCGAAAAACTGTTTTTT. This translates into CASSLGLEGEGEKLFF.

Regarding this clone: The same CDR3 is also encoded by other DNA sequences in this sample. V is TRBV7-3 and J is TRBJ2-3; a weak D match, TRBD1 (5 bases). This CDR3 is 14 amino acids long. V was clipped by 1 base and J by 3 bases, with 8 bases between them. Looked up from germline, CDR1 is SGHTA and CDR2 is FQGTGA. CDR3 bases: TGTGCCAGCAGCTTAAACGCAGGGACAGATACGCAGTATTTT. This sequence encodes CASSLNAGTDTQYF. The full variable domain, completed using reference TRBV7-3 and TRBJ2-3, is GAGVSQTPSNKVTEKGKYVELRCDPISGHTALYWYRQSLGQGPEFLIYFQGTGAADDSGLPNDRFFAVRPEGSVSTLKIQRTERGDSAVYLCASSLNAGTDTQYFGPGTRLTVL.

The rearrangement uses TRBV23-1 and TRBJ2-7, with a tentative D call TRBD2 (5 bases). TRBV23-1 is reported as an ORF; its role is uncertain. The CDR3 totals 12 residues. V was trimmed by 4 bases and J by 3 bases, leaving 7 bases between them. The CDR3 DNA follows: TGCGCCAGCAGTCCGGGAAACTACGAGCAGTACTTC. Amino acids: CASSPGNYEQYF.

This CDR3 reads CASSSPRLYEQYF. DNA of the CDR3: TGTGCCAGCAGCTCGCCCCGACTCTACGAGCAGTACTTC. This chain uses TRBV7-2 with TRBJ2-7; no reliable D call. Looked up from germline, CDR1 is SGHTA and CDR2 is FQGNSA. The CDR3 sequence is 13 residues long. Trimming took 4 bases from V and 3 from J, leaving 10 bases between them.

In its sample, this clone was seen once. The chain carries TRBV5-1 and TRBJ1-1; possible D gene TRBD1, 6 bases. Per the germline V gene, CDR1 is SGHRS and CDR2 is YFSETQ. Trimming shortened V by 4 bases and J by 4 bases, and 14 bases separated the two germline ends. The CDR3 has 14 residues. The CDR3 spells CASSAQGSGTEAFF. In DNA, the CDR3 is TGCGCCAGCAGCGCACAGGGAAGTGGCACTGAAGCTTTCTTT. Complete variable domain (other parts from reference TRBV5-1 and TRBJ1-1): KAGVTQTPRYLIKTRGQQVTLSCSPISGHRSVSWYQQTPGQGLQFLFEYFSETQRNKGNFPGRFSGRQFSNSRSEMNVSTLELGDSALYLCASSAQGSGTEAFFGQGTRLTVV.

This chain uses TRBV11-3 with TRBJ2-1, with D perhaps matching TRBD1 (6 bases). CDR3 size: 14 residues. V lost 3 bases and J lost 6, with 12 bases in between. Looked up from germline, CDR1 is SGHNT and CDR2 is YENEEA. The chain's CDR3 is CASSLTGPFNEQFF. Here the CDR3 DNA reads TGTGCCAGCAGCTTGACAGGCCCATTCAATGAGCAGTTCTTC.

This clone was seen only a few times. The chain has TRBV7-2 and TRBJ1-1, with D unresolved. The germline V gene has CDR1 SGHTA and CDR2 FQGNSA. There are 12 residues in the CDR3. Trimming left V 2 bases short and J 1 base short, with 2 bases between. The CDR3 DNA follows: TGTGCCAGCAGCTTACAGAACACTGAAGCTTTCTTT. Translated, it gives CASSLQNTEAFF.

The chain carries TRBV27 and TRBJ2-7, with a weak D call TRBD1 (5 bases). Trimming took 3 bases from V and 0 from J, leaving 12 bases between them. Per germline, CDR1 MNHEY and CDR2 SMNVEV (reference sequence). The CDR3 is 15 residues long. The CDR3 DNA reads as TGTGCCAGCAGTTTTGGTGCGACAGTCTCCTACGAGCAGTACTTC. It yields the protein CASSFGATVSYEQYF.

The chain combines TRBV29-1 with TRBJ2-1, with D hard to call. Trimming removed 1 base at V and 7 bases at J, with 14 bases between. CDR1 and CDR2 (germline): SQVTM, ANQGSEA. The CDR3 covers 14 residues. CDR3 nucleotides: TGCAGCGTTGAAGTTACCATAGAAAGAAATGAGCAGTTCTTC. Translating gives CSVEVTIERNEQFF.

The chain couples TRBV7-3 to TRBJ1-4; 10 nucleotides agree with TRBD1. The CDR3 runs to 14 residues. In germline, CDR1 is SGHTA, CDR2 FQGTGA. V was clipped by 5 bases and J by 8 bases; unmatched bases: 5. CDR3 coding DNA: TGTGCCAGCAGCCGGGACAGGGGTAGGGAAAAACTGTTTTTT. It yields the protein CASSRDRGREKLFF.

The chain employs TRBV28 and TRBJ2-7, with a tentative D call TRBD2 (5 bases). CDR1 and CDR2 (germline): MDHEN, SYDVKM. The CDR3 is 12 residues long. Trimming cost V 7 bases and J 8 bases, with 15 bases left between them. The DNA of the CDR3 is TGTGCCAGCAACCCGGACGGGAAGCAGCAGTACTTC. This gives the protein CASNPDGKQQYF. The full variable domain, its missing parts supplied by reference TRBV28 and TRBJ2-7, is DVKVTQSSRYLVKRTGEKVFLECVQDMDHENMFWYRQDPGLGLRLIYFSYDVKMKEKGDIPEGYSVSREKKERFSLILESASTNQTSMYLCASNPDGKQQYFGPGTRLTVT.